The following is a T cell receptor (beta chain) sequence with its context. Its antigen is as yet unknown. This sample was taken from a study of T cells in tuberculosis. Study-level background: A South African cohort included IGRA-negative adolescents, latently infected IGRA-positive adolescents and adults with active tuberculosis.

Per the germline V gene, CDR1 is MNHEY and CDR2 is SVGAGI. Trimming left V 2 bases short and J 0 bases short, with 5 bases between. This CDR3 is built from 15 residues. Study-wide findings and caveats: The TCR-beta difference was not significant; alpha differences partly reflected length.

Only in-frame clones appear in the TCRdb table, and some are missing; sequencing was by immunoSEQ multiplex PCR. The table shows tens of thousands of clones, with about 94% occurring only once. The gene calls are TRBV6-5 and TRBJ1-6, with D perhaps TRBD1 (5 bases). This sequence originates from a donor aged 10-29 years with latent tuberculosis or without tuberculosis infection. The specimen sequenced was PBMCs. CDR3 amino acids: CASSYDSSYNSPLHF. CDR3 DNA sequence: TGTGCCAGCAGTTACGACAGCTCCTATAATTCACCCCTCCACTTT.